The rows below give T cell receptor beta chains drawn from one sample of a study of shared clonotypes between healthy human individuals. This table comes from immunoSEQ multiplex PCR, and its TCRdb copy is limited to in-frame clones, with some not included. The sample lists 2 million to 2.5 million clones; more than 85% were seen once. The material sequenced was naive CD4+ T cells from PBMCs. These receptors all stem from a man aged 18 to 29 in good health. Some clones in this sample may be carry-over from other donors' samples. Both conserved end residues are part of each CDR3. Fields, in order: J gene, clone size, D gene, V gene, CDR3 protein, CDR3 DNA. A D gene is named only where the DNA matches it firmly. Clone size is stated in some rows and not others, as once, few, many or a class when expanded.

>TRBJ1-5|-|-|TRBV18
CASSPGTDVPQHF
TGTGCCAGCTCACCAGGGACCGACGTGCCCCAGCATTTT
>TRBJ2-7|few|TRBD1|TRBV4-2
CASSRTGDHYEQYF
TGTGCCAGCAGTCGGACAGGGGATCACTACGAGCAGTACTTC
>TRBJ2-5|-|TRBD1|TRBV29-1
CSASGTGQETQYF
TGCAGCGCTTCCGGGACAGGGCAAGAGACCCAGTACTTC
>TRBJ1-1|-|-|TRBV16
CASSPSRGGVTEAFF
TGTGCCAGCAGCCCGTCCCGGGGAGGGGTCACTGAAGCTTTCTTT
>TRBJ2-5|-|-|TRBV5-1
CASSFGQQQETQYF
TGCGCCAGCAGCTTTGGACAGCAACAAGAGACCCAGTACTTC
>TRBJ1-2|-|-|TRBV28
CAINPGSNLYGYTF
TGTGCCATCAACCCCGGGTCGAATCTTTATGGCTACACCTTC
>TRBJ2-5|-|-|TRBV7-3
CASSLMGRGLRQETQYF
TGTGCCAGCAGCTTAATGGGTCGCGGGCTTCGGCAAGAGACCCAGTACTTC
>TRBJ2-1|-|TRBD2|TRBV29-1
CRVSGSGDNEQFF
TGCAGGGTTAGCGGGAGTGGTGACAATGAGCAGTTCTTC
>TRBJ2-7|-|TRBD2|TRBV7-9
CASSLLAGDYEQYF
TGTGCCAGCAGCTTGCTAGCGGGGGACTACGAGCAGTACTTC
>TRBJ2-7|-|TRBD2|TRBV10-2
CASSDSGLAGSYEQYF
TGCGCCAGCAGTGACTCGGGGCTAGCGGGCTCCTACGAGCAGTACTTC
>TRBJ2-6|once|-|TRBV28
CASSLAPGSGANVLTF
TGTGCCAGCAGTTTAGCCCCAGGGTCTGGGGCCAACGTCCTGACTTTC
>TRBJ2-1|-|TRBD2|TRBV27
CASSLYRLALNEQFF
TGTGCCAGCAGTTTGTATAGACTAGCCCTAAATGAGCAGTTCTTC
>TRBJ1-3|-|TRBD1|TRBV19
CASSIGDRASGNTIYF
TGTGCCAGTAGTATAGGGGACAGAGCTTCTGGAAACACCATATATTTT
>TRBJ2-3|once|-|TRBV28
CASSLGDTQYF
TGTGCCAGCAGTTTGGGAGATACGCAGTATTTT
>TRBJ2-7|-|-|TRBV11-2
CASSPLGQSLSEQYF
TGTGCCAGCAGCCCCCTGGGACAATCCCTGTCCGAGCAGTACTTC
>TRBJ2-7|-|-|TRBV6-1
CASSRARDSYEQYF
TGTGCCAGCTCCCGGGCTCGGGACTCCTACGAGCAGTACTTC
>TRBJ2-4|-|TRBD2|TRBV18
CASSPQVAGSYIQYF
TGTGCCAGCTCACCACAAGTAGCGGGATCTTACATTCAGTACTTC
>TRBJ2-1|-|-|TRBV4-2
CASSHRGGKPKDEQFF
TGTGCCAGCAGCCATAGGGGCGGGAAACCTAAGGATGAGCAGTTCTTC
>TRBJ1-2|-|-|TRBV19
CASSPWQGGYYGYTF
TGTGCCAGTAGCCCCTGGCAGGGTGGTTACTATGGCTACACCTTC
>TRBJ1-2|-|-|TRBV7-2
CASSFYWGAATNYGYTF
TGTGCCAGCAGCTTTTATTGGGGGGCAGCCACTAACTATGGCTACACCTTC
>TRBJ2-2|-|-|TRBV28
CASSLHRNTGELFF
TGTGCCAGCAGTTTACACCGTAACACCGGGGAGCTGTTTTTT
>TRBJ2-2|-|TRBD1|TRBV7-8
CASSSRTGGDTGELFF
TGTGCCAGCAGCTCAAGGACAGGGGGGGACACCGGGGAGCTGTTTTTT
>TRBJ2-2|-|-|TRBV4-2
CASSSFRQATGELFF
TGTGCCAGCAGCTCCTTCCGACAGGCCACCGGGGAGCTGTTTTTT
>TRBJ2-1|-|-|TRBV4-2
CASAPGATIYNEQFF
TGTGCCAGCGCCCCGGGGGCAACCATTTACAATGAGCAGTTCTTC
>TRBJ2-1|-|-|TRBV5-1
CASMTVLYPFEQFF
TGCGCCAGCATGACGGTCCTCTACCCCTTTGAGCAGTTCTTC
>TRBJ2-1|-|TRBD1|TRBV6-6
CASSYFFPPGGEFF
TGTGCCAGCAGTTACTTTTTCCCCCCAGGGGGCGAGTTCTTC
>TRBJ1-2|-|-|TRBV2
CASSGQSPAAGYTF
TGTGCCAGCAGTGGACAGTCACCGGCGGCTGGCTACACCTTC
>TRBJ2-2|-|TRBD2|TRBV6-4
CASSRLAGAANTGELFF
TGTGCCAGCAGCCGACTAGCGGGAGCGGCGAACACCGGGGAGCTGTTTTTT
>TRBJ2-1|-|-|TRBV7-9
CASSLPVERMNEQFF
TGTGCCAGCAGCCTACCCGTGGAGAGGATGAATGAGCAGTTCTTC
>TRBJ1-1|-|-|TRBV19
CASSVGSYTEAFF
TGTGCCAGTAGTGTAGGCAGCTACACTGAAGCTTTCTTT
>TRBJ2-7|-|-|TRBV6-5
CASKGELGEQYF
TGTGCCAGCAAGGGGGAACTTGGGGAGCAGTACTTC
>TRBJ2-3|-|-|TRBV28
CASSSDGGVPDTQYF
TGTGCCAGCAGCAGTGATGGGGGAGTCCCAGATACGCAGTATTTT
>TRBJ2-7|-|TRBD2|TRBV7-2
CASSSSSTSGKRYEQYF
TGTGCCAGCAGCTCATCTTCGACTAGCGGGAAGAGGTACGAGCAGTACTTC
>TRBJ2-7|-|TRBD2|TRBV7-8
CASRRTSDRSYEQYF
TGTGCCAGCAGAAGAACTAGCGATCGCTCCTACGAGCAGTACTTC
>TRBJ2-3|-|-|TRBV29-1
CSASASTDTQYF
TGCAGCGCTTCCGCTAGCACAGATACGCAGTATTTT
>TRBJ1-1|few|-|TRBV28
CASTSTEAEAFF
TGTGCCAGCACCTCGACAGAAGCTGAAGCTTTCTTT
>TRBJ2-2|many|TRBD2|TRBV11-3
CASSLAAGGTGELFF
TGTGCCAGCAGCTTAGCGGCGGGAGGCACCGGGGAGCTGTTTTTT
>TRBJ2-7|-|TRBD2|TRBV5-6
CASSLRGGYEQYF
TGTGCCAGCAGCTTACGGGGGGGCTACGAGCAGTACTTC
>TRBJ1-5|-|-|TRBV6-6
CASSYSGNNQPQHF
TGTGCCAGCAGTTACTCAGGGAACAATCAGCCCCAGCATTTT
>TRBJ1-5|few|-|TRBV7-3
CASSLGSGQPQHF
TGTGCCAGCAGCTTAGGTTCGGGTCAGCCCCAGCATTTT
>TRBJ2-7|few|TRBD2|TRBV4-2
CASSQAGTSGYEQYF
TGTGCCAGCAGCCAAGCCGGGACTAGCGGCTACGAGCAGTACTTC